This T cell receptor beta chain appears in the sequencing data of a study of shared clonotypes between healthy human individuals. Trimming at V came to 4 bases and at J to 4 bases, leaving 9 bases not matched to a gene. Looked up from germline, CDR1 is SGHNT and CDR2 is YYREEE (reference sequence). The CDR3 is 15 amino acids. Notes on the study in general: Naive subsets usually exceeded memory subsets in estimated richness.

As concerns this clone: Its target is not known.

Assay used: immunoSEQ multiplex PCR; TCRdb lists only in-frame clones, some missing. Among over a million clones listed, around 98% were seen once. This chain joins TRBV5-4 and TRBJ2-7; 9 bases align to TRBD1. The sample taken for sequencing was naive CD4+ T cells sorted from blood. As for subset: CD45RA+ positively selected. The TCR sequence derives from a man aged 25 to 40 in good health. CDR3: CASSATGTGTYEQYF. The CDR3 nucleotides are TGTGCCAGCAGCGCAACCGGGACAGGGACGTACGAGCAGTACTTC.